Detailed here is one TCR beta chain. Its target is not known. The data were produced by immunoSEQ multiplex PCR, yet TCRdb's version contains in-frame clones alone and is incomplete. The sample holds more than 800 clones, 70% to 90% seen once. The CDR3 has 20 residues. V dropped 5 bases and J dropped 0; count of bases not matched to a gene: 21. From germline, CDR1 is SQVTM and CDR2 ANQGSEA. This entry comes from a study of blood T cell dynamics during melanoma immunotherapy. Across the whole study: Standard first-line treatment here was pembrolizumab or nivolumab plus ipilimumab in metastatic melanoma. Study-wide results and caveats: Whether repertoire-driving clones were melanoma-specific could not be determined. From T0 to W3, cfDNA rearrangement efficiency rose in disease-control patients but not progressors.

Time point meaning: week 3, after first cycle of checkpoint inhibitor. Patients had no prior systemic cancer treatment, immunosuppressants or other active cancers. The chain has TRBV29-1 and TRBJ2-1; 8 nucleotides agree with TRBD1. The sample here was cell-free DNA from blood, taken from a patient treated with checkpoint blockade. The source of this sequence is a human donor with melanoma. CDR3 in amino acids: CSVLRWLGQEAPTSYNEQFF. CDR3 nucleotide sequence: TGCAGCGTTTTAAGGTGGCTGGGACAGGAGGCTCCAACCTCCTACAATGAGCAGTTCTTC.